The entry that follows covers one TCR beta chain sequence. Its antigen is undetermined. This sample was included in a study of monozygotic twins with inflammatory bowel disease. Researchers isolated total RNA from whole blood without sorting T cells. Study findings and constraints: Treatment differences in immunosuppression may have added variability to the repertoires of patients.

Input per TCR library consisted of around 3,700 ng of total RNA. A template switching step added UMIs, each with a 6-nucleotide sample barcode. Reanalyzing the 5' RACE reads, TCRdb keeps one entry per CDR3 protein, without DNA. This sample carries about 380,000 distinct CDR3 sequences, with 2.5% to 3% going to the ten biggest clones. The CDR3 loop spans 14 amino acids. Sequencing input: blood. The TCR comes from a human donor with ulcerative colitis or Crohn's disease, or a healthy co-twin of an affected twin (not recorded which). This chain uses TRBV12-3 or TRBV12-4 with TRBJ1-6; TCRdb selects TRBD1, and the lack of DNA leaves this call unchecked. The CDR3 region is CASSPGQAYSPLHF.